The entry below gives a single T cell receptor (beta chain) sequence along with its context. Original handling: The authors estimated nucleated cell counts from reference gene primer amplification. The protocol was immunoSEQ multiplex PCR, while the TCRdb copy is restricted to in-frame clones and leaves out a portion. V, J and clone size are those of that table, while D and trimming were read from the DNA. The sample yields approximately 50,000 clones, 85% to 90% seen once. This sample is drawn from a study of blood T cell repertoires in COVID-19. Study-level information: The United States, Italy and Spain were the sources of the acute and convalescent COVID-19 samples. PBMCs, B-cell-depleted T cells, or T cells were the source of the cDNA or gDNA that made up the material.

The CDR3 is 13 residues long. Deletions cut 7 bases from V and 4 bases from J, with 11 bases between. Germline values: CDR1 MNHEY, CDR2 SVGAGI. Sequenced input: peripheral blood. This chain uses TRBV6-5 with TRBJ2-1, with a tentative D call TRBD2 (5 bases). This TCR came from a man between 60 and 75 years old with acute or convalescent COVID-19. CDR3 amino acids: CASTPGSYNEQFF. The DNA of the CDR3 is TGTGCCAGCACCCCGGGGTCTTACAATGAGCAGTTCTTC.